What follows are 30 T cell receptor beta chains derived from one specimen sequenced in a study of response to subunit inactivated influenza vaccine. In TCRdb, the RT-PCR reads were re-called with MiXCR into one record per CDR3 protein. The sample lists some 500,000 distinct CDR3 sequences; roughly 25% were seen once. Sequencing used CD4+ T cells sorted from PBMCs, obtained around 5 days after vaccination. The receptors stem from a man aged 50-60 years who received an inactivated influenza vaccine.

This clonotype has only a few counts. The chain uses TRBV12-3 or TRBV12-4 and TRBJ2-7, with D perhaps matching TRBD2 (8 bases). The CDR3 runs 16 residues. The V end was cut by 3 bases, the J end by 3 bases, with 18 bases between. The chain's CDR3 is CASSFSGTDLRYEQYF. In DNA, the CDR3 is TGTGCCAGCAGTTTTAGCGGGACAGATCTTCGCTACGAGCAGTACTTC.

This clonotype was seen a handful of times. The chain has TRBV7-2 and TRBJ2-6, with D unclear. CDR1 and CDR2 from the germline V gene are SGHTA and FQGNSA. The V gene lost 8 bases and the J gene lost 2 bases, with 10 bases spanning the gap. The CDR3 runs 14 residues. The DNA of the CDR3 is TGTGCCAGCCGCCCCGAAGCTGGGGCCAACGTCCTGACTTTC. This sequence encodes CASRPEAGANVLTF.

V and J are TRBV12-3 or TRBV12-4 and TRBJ2-5; no clear D gene. The CDR3 has 12 amino acids. V lost 3 bases to trimming and J lost 3 bases, with 5 bases between them. CDR3 in DNA: TGTGCCAGCAGTTTTGCGGAAGAGACCCAGTACTTC. Its protein product is CASSFAEETQYF.

The chain carries TRBV2 and TRBJ2-1; D not certain. V gave up 3 bases and J gave up 0 bases, with 12 bases separating them. The germline V gene has CDR1 SNHLY and CDR2 FYNNEI. CDR3 length: 16 residues. CDR3 sequence reads: CASSDLLFTSYNEQFF. The DNA of the CDR3 is TGTGCCAGCAGTGATTTGCTCTTCACCTCCTACAATGAGCAGTTCTTC.

This clonotype was counted only a few times. The chain uses TRBV20-1 and TRBJ2-3, with TRBD2 matching 8 bases. The CDR3 runs to 13 residues. With V trimmed by 6 bases and J by 8 bases, 10 bases remained unmatched. Germline CDR1 is DFQATT and CDR2 is SNEGSKA (reference sequence). CDR3 DNA sequence: TGCAGTGCGGTTCTGACTAGCGACGGTACGCAGTATTTT. Its translation is CSAVLTSDGTQYF.

There are many counts of this clonotype. The J gene is TRBJ1-6, the V gene TRBV7-3; no definite D call. Germline CDR1 SGHTA, CDR2 FQGTGA. V was shortened by 1 base and J by 2 bases, with 9 bases between the two germline ends. The CDR3 loop spans 16 amino acids. The CDR3 coding sequence is TGTGCCAGCAGCTTAAACAGCCGGACCTATAATTCACCCCTCCACTTT. Residues: CASSLNSRTYNSPLHF.

This clonotype has just a few counts. The chain employs TRBV5-1 and TRBJ2-3, with 11 bases lining up with TRBD2. Germline trimming cut 2 bases from V and 4 bases from J; bases unmatched to any gene: 9. There are 17 residues in the CDR3. The V gene's germline CDR1 is SGHRS and CDR2 YFSETQ. CDR3 bases: TGCGCCAGCAGCTTCAGGTCTAGCGGGAGGAGCGCAGATACGCAGTATTTT. It codes for CASSFRSSGRSADTQYF.

The V and J genes are TRBV27 and TRBJ2-2; D unclear. Deletions cut 1 base from V and 4 bases from J, with 10 bases between. The CDR3 extends over 15 amino acids. Germline V gene data show CDR1 as MNHEY and CDR2 as SMNVEV (reference sequence). The CDR3 sequence is CASSLFPLGTGELFF. CDR3 DNA sequence: TGTGCCAGCAGTTTATTTCCTCTGGGCACCGGGGAGCTGTTTTTT.

The rearrangement uses TRBV5-1 and TRBJ2-7, with D possibly TRBD2 on 6 matching bases. Germline V gives CDR1 SGHRS, CDR2 YFSETQ. This CDR3 is built from 13 residues. V was trimmed by 4 bases and J by 1 base, leaving 9 bases between them. The CDR3 spells CASSGGLSYEQYF. CDR3 DNA: TGCGCCAGCAGCGGGGGACTTTCCTACGAGCAGTACTTC.

The chain couples TRBV16 to TRBJ2-7, with D perhaps assigned TRBD1 or TRBD2 (5 bases each). The CDR3 totals 14 residues. V lost 4 bases to trimming and J lost 7 bases, with 17 bases between them. Germline CDR1 KGHSY, CDR2 FQNENV. The CDR3 here is CASSPTALAWEQYF. DNA for the CDR3: TGTGCCAGCAGCCCGACAGCTCTAGCTTGGGAGCAGTACTTC.

The gene calls are TRBV7-6 and TRBJ2-3; TRBD1 is a possible D gene (6 bases). The V gene's germline CDR1 is SGHVS and CDR2 FNYEAQ. CDR3 length: 18 amino acids. V was cut by 5 bases and J by 0 bases, with 21 bases left in between. CDR3 protein: CASSLTPGQTKSTDTQYF. CDR3 DNA: TGTGCCAGCAGCCTGACCCCGGGACAAACAAAGAGCACAGATACGCAGTATTTT. The full variable domain, completed using reference TRBV7-6 and TRBJ2-3, is GAGVSQSPRYKVTKRGQDVALRCDPISGHVSLYWYRQALGQGPEFLTYFNYEAQQDKSGLPNDRFSAERPEGSISTLTIQRTEQRDSAMYRCASSLTPGQTKSTDTQYFGPGTRLTVL.

CDR3 loop: CASSDSGPSSYEQYF. The CDR3 DNA sequence: TGTGCCAGCAGTGATTCAGGGCCGTCCTCCTACGAGCAGTACTTC. This chain uses TRBV25-1 with TRBJ2-7; D perhaps matches TRBD1 (5 bases). Germline V gives CDR1 MGHDK, CDR2 SYGVNS. V was pared by 3 bases and J by 0 bases, with 12 bases between. The CDR3 runs to 15 residues.

This clonotype was recorded a few times. J is TRBJ2-3 and V is TRBV10-3; tentative D call: TRBD1 (5 bases). Germline assignment: CDR1 ENHRY and CDR2 SYGVKD. Trimming stripped 4 bases from V and 0 bases from J, with 11 bases between. There are 15 residues in the CDR3. The CDR3 DNA reads TGTGCCATCAGTGCAGGGATGACTAGCACAGATACGCAGTATTTT. It encodes CAISAGMTSTDTQYF.

This clonotype was seen only once. V usage is TRBV5-4 and J usage is TRBJ2-1; D not certain. The CDR3 runs 13 residues. V was shortened by 2 bases and J by 3 bases, with 6 bases between the two germline ends. From germline, CDR1 is SGHNT and CDR2 YYREEE (reference sequence). CDR3 nucleotide sequence: TGTGCCAGCAGCTTCCAACTCTACAATGAGCAGTTCTTC. Its protein product is CASSFQLYNEQFF.

This clonotype was seen a few times. V is TRBV4-1 and J is TRBJ1-1; 8 positions agree with TRBD1. The CDR3 runs 15 residues. Germline V CDR1 and CDR2: MGHRA, YSYEKL. With V trimmed by 3 bases and J by 1 base, 4 bases remained unmatched. The CDR3 DNA is TGCGCCAGCAGCCACGCAGGGGGCAAGAACACTGAAGCTTTCTTT. Translating gives CASSHAGGKNTEAFF.

This clonotype was counted ten times or more. The chain is built from TRBV29-1 and TRBJ2-2; 11 bases are a match to TRBD2. V gave up 7 bases and J gave up 2 bases; unmatched junction bases: 6. Per the germline V gene, CDR1 is SQVTM and CDR2 is ANQGSEA. CDR3 size: 15 residues. The CDR3 spells CSAITSGGNTGELFF. CDR3 bases: TGCAGCGCCATAACTAGCGGGGGAAACACCGGGGAGCTGTTTTTT.

This clonotype was counted only a few times. The chain is built from TRBV2 and TRBJ2-3, with 8 nucleotides matching TRBD2. V shed 6 bases, J shed 12 bases, and the junction held 5 bases outside the gene matches. The length of the CDR3 is 11 residues. CDR1 SNHLY and CDR2 FYNNEI come from the germline V gene. Written as DNA, the CDR3 is TGTGCCAGCAGGGGACTAGGCGATCAGTATTTT. The encoded protein is CASRGLGDQYF.

As DNA, the CDR3 is TGTGCCAGCAGCCCTACAGGACCTGTCTATGGCTACACCTTC. This sequence encodes CASSPTGPVYGYTF. This chain connects TRBV28 to TRBJ1-2; weak D call: TRBD1 (5 bases). V was pared by 6 bases and J by 4 bases, with 15 bases between. Germline values: CDR1 MDHEN, CDR2 SYDVKM. This CDR3 region has 14 residues.

This clonotype was detected only a few times. V usage is TRBV2 and J usage is TRBJ2-7; TRBD1 might be the D (5 bases). With 6 bases removed from V and 5 bases from J, the gap between germline ends came to 11 bases. This CDR3 contains 12 residues. Germline loops: CDR1 SNHLY, CDR2 FYNNEI. CDR3 nucleotides: TGTGCCAGCAGGGCGGACATCAACGAGCAGTACTTC. Translation: CASRADINEQYF.

The chain joins TRBV2 to TRBJ2-1; 11 nucleotides agree with TRBD2. Germline lookup yields CDR1 SNHLY and CDR2 FYNNEI. V trimming: 7 bases; J trimming: 3 bases; junction bases outside the gene matches: 8. The CDR3 consists of 16 residues. The CDR3 nucleotides read TGTGCCAGCAATTTGGTTGGGACTAGCGGCTACAATGAGCAGTTCTTC. This gives the protein CASNLVGTSGYNEQFF.

This clonotype was observed a few times. The CDR3 loop is CATVGAAGGSPLHF. CDR3 DNA: TGTGCCACGGTTGGTGCGGCGGGGGGATCACCCCTCCACTTT. V gene TRBV10-3 combines with J gene TRBJ1-6, with D perhaps TRBD1 (5 bases). V dropped 10 bases and J dropped 10 bases, with 20 bases sitting between them. From germline, CDR1 is ENHRY and CDR2 SYGVKD. The CDR3 runs 14 residues.

This sequence joins TRBV20-1 and TRBJ2-3, with 9 bases identical to TRBD2. This CDR3 spans 15 amino acids. CDR1 is DFQATT and CDR2 is SNEGSKA in the germline V gene (reference sequence). V trimming: 5 bases; J trimming: 0 bases; junction bases outside the gene matches: 6. As DNA, the CDR3 is TGCAGTGCTCGTCTAGCGGGAACTAGCACAGATACGCAGTATTTT. It translates to CSARLAGTSTDTQYF.

The chain combines TRBV4-1 with TRBJ2-2; 8 bases are a match to TRBD1. This CDR3 contains 15 residues. Germline V lookup: CDR1 MGHRA, CDR2 YSYEKL. V was pared by 0 bases and J by 7 bases, with 4 bases of the junction left unmatched. The CDR3: CASSQDQGANGELFF. The CDR3 bases are TGCGCCAGCAGCCAAGACCAGGGGGCTAACGGGGAGCTGTTTTTT.

In its sample, this clonotype was seen a few times. In nucleotides, the CDR3 is TGTGCCAGCAGCCCCACAGGGTCAGATACGCAGTATTTT. Residues: CASSPTGSDTQYF. V is TRBV7-3 and J is TRBJ2-3; weak D call: TRBD1 (6 bases). The V gene lost 5 bases and the J gene lost 4 bases, with 10 bases spanning the gap. This CDR3 is built from 13 residues. CDR1 is SGHTA, CDR2 FQGTGA, per germline.

This clonotype was detected a few times. V gene TRBV3-1 combines with J gene TRBJ2-7, with D perhaps TRBD1 (6 bases). Trimming removed 4 bases from V and 7 bases from J, with 23 bases in between. This CDR3 comprises 16 residues. Germline values: CDR1 LGHDT, CDR2 YNNKEL (reference sequence). For the CDR3, the DNA is TGTGCCAGCAGCCCCGCGGACAGACCACAACTGGGGGAGCAGTACTTC. It encodes CASSPADRPQLGEQYF.

This clonotype was recorded a few times. The CDR3: CASRPGTGGSGELFF. Here the CDR3 DNA reads TGTGCCAGCAGGCCCGGGACAGGGGGCTCCGGGGAGCTGTTTTTT. The chain joins TRBV7-2 to TRBJ2-2; TRBD1 agrees at 12 bases. Germline lookup yields CDR1 SGHTA and CDR2 FQGNSA. The CDR3 is made up of 15 amino acids. The J segment lost 6 bases and the V segment lost 6 bases, leaving 5 bases of the junction unmatched.

This clonotype turned up a few times. This chain links TRBV3-1 with TRBJ2-7, with a possible D match to TRBD2 (8 bases). V was cut by 7 bases and J by 3 bases, with 16 bases left in between. CDR1 LGHDT and CDR2 YNNKEL come from the germline V gene (reference sequence). The CDR3 is 14 amino acids. The CDR3 sequence is CASTQTGTSYEQYF. CDR3 nucleotides: TGTGCCAGCACCCAGACAGGGACTAGCTACGAGCAGTACTTC.

In its sample, this clonotype was seen a few times. The V call is TRBV7-9, the J call TRBJ1-3; D unclear. Germline V gene lookup returns CDR1 SEHNR and CDR2 FQNEAQ (reference sequence). The V end lost 5 bases, the J end lost 4 bases, and 12 bases lay between the germline ends. There are 14 residues in the CDR3. The chain's CDR3 is CASSASVSGNTIYF. The CDR3 DNA reads as TGTGCCAGCAGCGCCTCAGTATCGGGAAACACCATATATTTT.

V gene TRBV5-1 combines with J gene TRBJ2-1, with TRBD1 identical over 8 bases. Germline V gene lookup returns CDR1 SGHRS and CDR2 YFSETQ. The CDR3 is made up of 15 amino acids. Unmatched junction bases numbered 6, after V lost 7 bases and J lost 0 bases. The CDR3 region has the DNA TGCGCCAGCGCGGGACAGGCAAGCTCCTACAATGAGCAGTTCTTC. Its protein is CASAGQASSYNEQFF.

The chain combines TRBV5-1 with TRBJ2-5, with 7 positions matching TRBD1. Germline values: CDR1 SGHRS, CDR2 YFSETQ. The CDR3 is made up of 15 amino acids. Trimming at V came to 4 bases and at J to 1 base, leaving 7 bases not matched to a gene. This CDR3 reads CASSPGTALQETQYF. CDR3 coding DNA: TGCGCCAGCAGCCCTGGGACAGCCCTCCAAGAGACCCAGTACTTC. The complete variable domain, with remaining parts taken from reference TRBV5-1 and TRBJ2-5, reads KAGVTQTPRYLIKTRGQQVTLSCSPISGHRSVSWYQQTPGQGLQFLFEYFSETQRNKGNFPGRFSGRQFSNSRSEMNVSTLELGDSALYLCASSPGTALQETQYFGPGTRLLVL.